This is a list of T cell receptor beta chains from one sample in a study of blood T cell repertoires in COVID-19. Generated by immunoSEQ multiplex PCR, the TCRdb table keeps only in-frame clones and is missing some. The table includes about 220,000 clones, roughly 80% detected once. Specimen: peripheral blood. Source of these receptors: a woman aged 25 to 39 who had recovered from COVID-19. Both conserved end residues are part of each CDR3. The D gene is left open where the match is weak. Not all rows give a size; the values are once, few, many and, for expanded clones, a class.

clone size	V gene	D gene	J gene	CDR3 DNA	CDR3 protein
-	TRBV7-9	TRBD1	TRBJ1-6	TGTGCCAGCAGCTCGACAGGGGGCTCCGATTCACCCCTCCACTTT	CASSSTGGSDSPLHF
-	TRBV28	-	TRBJ2-4	TGTGCCAGCAGTTACCCCTGGAGTTCTCGGGGTCCCAAAAACATTCAGTACTTC	CASSYPWSSRGPKNIQYF
-	TRBV10-3	TRBD2	TRBJ2-1	TGTGCCATCTCCCAATGGCTAGCGGAACAAATCGGCCACAATGAGCAGTTCTTC	CAISQWLAEQIGHNEQFF
-	TRBV29-1	-	TRBJ1-1	TGCAGCGTTCAATCCTGGGGGCAGGGCACTGAAGCTTTCTTT	CSVQSWGQGTEAFF
-	TRBV9	-	TRBJ2-2	TGTGCCAGCAGACCGGGACTTGGGGCCGACACCGGGGAGCTGTTTTTT	CASRPGLGADTGELFF
-	TRBV3-1/TRBV3-2	-	TRBJ2-7	TGTGCCAGCAGCTCAAGGCAGGTTAACTACGAGCAGTACTTC	CASSSRQVNYEQYF
-	TRBV3-1/TRBV3-2	-	TRBJ2-2	TGTGCCAGCAGCCGTTTCAACCGGGACACCGGGGAGCTGTTTTTT	CASSRFNRDTGELFF
-	TRBV5-1	-	TRBJ2-6	TGCGCCAGCAGCCTATACTCTGGGGCCAACGTCCTGACTTTC	CASSLYSGANVLTF
-	TRBV28	-	TRBJ2-3	TGTGCCAGCAGTTCCGGGAGTAGAGATACGCAGTATTTT	CASSSGSRDTQYF
once	TRBV19	TRBD2	TRBJ2-2	TGTGCCAGTACCGGAACTAGCGTGCTCGGGGAGCTGTTTTTT	CASTGTSVLGELFF
-	TRBV9	-	TRBJ1-5	TGTGCCAGCAGCGTAGGATCTGGGCCGGGGCAGCCCCAGCATTTT	CASSVGSGPGQPQHF
-	TRBV29-1	-	TRBJ2-5	TGCAGCGTTGTGGACACCCAAGAGACCCAGTACTTC	CSVVDTQETQYF
-	TRBV5-3	-	TRBJ2-2	TGTGCCAGAAGCTTGGCCAAGGGGGGGCTGGACACCGGGGAGCTGTTTTTT	CARSLAKGGLDTGELFF
-	TRBV5-1	TRBD2	TRBJ2-1	TGCGCCAGCAGCAAGTATAGCGGGGCGGCCGATTCTGTGTCGGATGAGCAGTTCTTC	CASSKYSGAADSVSDEQFF
-	TRBV29-1	-	TRBJ2-5	TGCAGCGTTCTTAGGGACTCCCGACCAGAGACCCAGTACTTC	CSVLRDSRPETQYF
-	TRBV28	-	TRBJ2-5	TGTGCCAGCAGTTCTTCCGGGACAAAGTACCAAGAGACCCAGTACTTC	CASSSSGTKYQETQYF
-	TRBV7-6	-	TRBJ2-7	TGTGCCAGCAGCCCCACCGGCGGAGCCGCCTACGAGCAGTACTTC	CASSPTGGAAYEQYF
-	TRBV24-1	-	TRBJ2-2	TGTGCCACCAGTGGTCGACAGGCCCGAGTGACCGGGGAGCTGTTTTTT	CATSGRQARVTGELFF
-	TRBV28	TRBD1	TRBJ2-2	TGTGCCAGCAGTTTAACTGGACAGGGGGCGGGAGGGGAGCTGTTTTTT	CASSLTGQGAGGELFF
once	TRBV6-2/TRBV6-3	-	TRBJ2-3	TGTGCCAGCAGTTACTCAGCTGGGACTCGCCGGGACACGCAGTATTTT	CASSYSAGTRRDTQYF
few	TRBV15	-	TRBJ2-7	TGTGCCACCAGCACCTATGAGAGCTACGAGCAGTACTTC	CATSTYESYEQYF
-	TRBV5-1	TRBD1	TRBJ1-6	TGCGCCAGCAGCTTGGGTACCGTTGGACAGGGGACCTCACCCCTCCACTTT	CASSLGTVGQGTSPLHF
-	TRBV6-1	-	TRBJ2-1	TGTGCCAGCAGTGAAGGAATTCGGGGATACGACAATGAGCAGTTCTTC	CASSEGIRGYDNEQFF
-	TRBV28	TRBD1	TRBJ1-3	TGTGCCAGCAGCTCACCGGGACAGGGGGTCCCCTCTGGAAACACCATATATTTT	CASSSPGQGVPSGNTIYF
-	TRBV5-1	-	TRBJ2-1	TGCGCCAGCAGCTTGTCTCCAGGCGCCTACAATGAGCAGTTCTTC	CASSLSPGAYNEQFF
-	TRBV27	-	TRBJ1-3	TGTGCCAGCAGTTTAGGTACAGCGGCTGGAAACACCATATATTTT	CASSLGTAAGNTIYF
-	TRBV11-2	TRBD1	TRBJ1-4	TGTGCCAGCAGCTTATACAGGGGCGGAGAAAAACTGTTTTTT	CASSLYRGGEKLFF
-	TRBV19	TRBD2	TRBJ2-1	TGTGCCAGCTTTCTGAGCGGGAGAGAAGGTGAGCAGTTCTTC	CASFLSGREGEQFF
-	TRBV5-1	TRBD1	TRBJ1-5	TGCGCCAGCAGCTCCGGACAGGGGCTAAGCGAGCCCCAGCATTTT	CASSSGQGLSEPQHF
-	TRBV5-1	-	TRBJ2-2	TGCGCCAGCAGCTTGGATCCGGGTACGGGCACCGGGGAGCTGTTTTTT	CASSLDPGTGTGELFF
-	TRBV7-9	TRBD2	TRBJ2-3	TGTGCCAGCCCAGATAGCGGGAGATCCACAGATACGCAGTATTTT	CASPDSGRSTDTQYF
-	TRBV5-6	-	TRBJ2-7	TGTGCCAGCGCGTGGGGCAGGTTATACAAGCAGTACTTC	CASAWGRLYKQYF
-	TRBV14	TRBD1	TRBJ2-2	TGTGCCAGCAGCCAACCGACAGGGGTAGCCGGGGAGCTGTTTTTT	CASSQPTGVAGELFF
few	TRBV16	-	TRBJ2-1	TGTGCCAGCAGCCAATTGAGGGGGGGGCAGTTCTTC	CASSQLRGGQFF
-	TRBV28	TRBD1	TRBJ1-5	TGTGCCAGCAGTCCCAGGACAGGGCTTAGCAATCAGCCCCAGCATTTT	CASSPRTGLSNQPQHF
-	TRBV28	-	TRBJ1-4	TGTGCCAGCAGTCTACCTCCTGGTAATGAAAAACTGTTTTTT	CASSLPPGNEKLFF
-	TRBV30	TRBD2	TRBJ2-5	TGTGCCTGGACCATGGGACTAGCTGAAGAGACCCAGTACTTC	CAWTMGLAEETQYF
-	TRBV5-1	TRBD2	TRBJ2-1	TGCGCCAGCAGCCGAGAAGGGACTAGTGTCGATGAGCAGTTCTTC	CASSREGTSVDEQFF
-	TRBV7-2	TRBD1	TRBJ2-7	TGTGCCAGCAGCGACAGGGGGATCTACGAGCAGTACTTC	CASSDRGIYEQYF
-	TRBV30	-	TRBJ1-1	TGTGCCTGGAGTGACAGGAACACTGAAGCTTTCTTT	CAWSDRNTEAFF
once	TRBV7-2	-	TRBJ2-7	TGTGCCAGCAGCCGGCGGGACGGTCGGGGCTACGAGCAGTACTTC	CASSRRDGRGYEQYF
once	TRBV7-9	TRBD1	TRBJ2-7	TGTGCCAGCACCGAGGACAGGGAGGATCGCGAGCAGTACTTC	CASTEDREDREQYF
-	TRBV7-2	TRBD2	TRBJ2-1	TGTGCCAGCAGCCCCGGGGCAGCGGGAGCGCGATTAGGCAATGAGCAGTTCTTC	CASSPGAAGARLGNEQFF
many	TRBV28	-	TRBJ1-5	TGTGCCAGCAGCCCAGGATGGCCCCAGCATTTT	CASSPGWPQHF
few	TRBV28	-	TRBJ2-2	TGTGCCAGCACTCAAGGAGGCCGATACACCGGGGAGCTGTTTTTT	CASTQGGRYTGELFF